This TCR beta chain was observed in a study of blood T cell repertoires in COVID-19. For the study at large: In each case, the material was cDNA or gDNA derived from T cells, B-cell-depleted T cells, or PBMCs.

The ends lost 5 bases at V and 2 bases at J; junction bases unmatched: 12. This CDR3 is 17 amino acids long. The germline CDR1 and CDR2 sequences are SGHVS and FQNEAQ. In the authors' workflow: Nucleated cell counts were estimated from reference gene primer amplification. The table came from immunoSEQ multiplex PCR; TCRdb's copy has only in-frame clones and leaves some out. Clone size and V and J calls were adopted from that table, with D and trimming inferred from the DNA. The table includes over 250,000 clones, about 88% detected once. The sample taken for sequencing was peripheral blood. The clonotype was recovered from a human donor with COVID-19, enrolled during active disease. The donor label of this sample is uncertain. The genes are TRBV7-8 and TRBJ1-1; TRBD1 agrees at 9 bases. Written as DNA, the CDR3 is TGTGCCAGCAGCCCGGGGAGGGACAGGGTAATAAACACTGAAGCTTTCTTT. It yields the protein CASSPGRDRVINTEAFF.